This TCR beta chain was profiled in a study of blood T cell repertoires in COVID-19. Seattle participants joined during active infection and were tracked over time. Original analysis: Quantification of nucleated cells was approximated via reference gene primer amplification. Sequencing was performed with immunoSEQ multiplex PCR; in TCRdb, only in-frame clones are kept and a portion is missing. That table gives V, J and clone size, and the DNA gave D and trimming. The table includes around 440,000 clones, more than 70% detected once. Trimming removed 2 bases at V and 8 bases at J, with 16 bases between. The CDR3 runs 15 residues. Germline CDR1 MGHRA, CDR2 YSYEKL.

The clonotype was recovered from a woman aged 45-59 years with COVID-19, enrolled during active disease. The chain employs TRBV4-1 and TRBJ2-1; perhaps TRBD1 as D (6 bases). The sample consisted of peripheral blood. CDR3 bases: TGCGCCAGCAGCCAACCCGGCAGGGGAAGGGATGAGCAGTTCTTC. It translates to CASSQPGRGRDEQFF.